This T cell receptor (beta chain) was recorded in a study of radiotherapy plus CTLA-4 blockade in lung cancer. General study results and limits: Expansion in blood of tumor-derived TCR clones was seen after radiotherapy plus ipilimumab.

CDR1 is KGHSH, CDR2 LQKENI, per germline. Trimming took off 0 bases at V and 6 bases at J, with 17 bases between the two ends. The CDR3 consists of 16 residues. Using immunoSEQ multiplex PCR, the repertoire was profiled, and TCRdb retains in-frame clones only, with some absent. This sample yields approximately 52,000 clones, of which 75% to 85% are seen a single time; about 9% belongs to the top ten. A remark on this clone: The antigen remains unidentified.

The V call is TRBV18, the J call TRBJ1-1, with D hard to call. Sequencing was performed on peripheral blood, taken from a patient treated with radiotherapy plus ipilimumab. The TCR sequence derives from a human donor with non-small cell lung cancer who had a complete response to radiotherapy plus ipilimumab. CDR3 residues: CASSPPNTAIFAEAFF. CDR3 sequence (DNA): TGTGCCAGCTCACCACCCAATACAGCCATTTTCGCTGAAGCTTTCTTT.